This T cell receptor (beta chain) originates from a study of T cell changes during pregnancy in multiple sclerosis. The assay was immunoSEQ multiplex PCR, and TCRdb's table has in-frame clones only and misses some. The table lists tens of thousands of clones, around nine tenths of them singletons. The CDR3 is made up of 16 amino acids. Germline V gene data show CDR1 as SGHAT and CDR2 as FQNNGV. V shed 5 bases, J shed 1 base, and the junction held 8 bases outside the gene matches. The material sequenced was CD4+ T cells from peripheral blood mononuclear cells, taken before pregnancy. The sequence derives from a female donor with multiple sclerosis, enrolled in a pregnancy study. This chain links TRBV11-2 with TRBJ2-1; 7 bases map to TRBD2. The CDR3 nucleotides read TGTGCCAGCAGCCTAAAGAGCGGGGCGTCCTACAATGAGCAGTTCTTC. Protein: CASSLKSGASYNEQFF.